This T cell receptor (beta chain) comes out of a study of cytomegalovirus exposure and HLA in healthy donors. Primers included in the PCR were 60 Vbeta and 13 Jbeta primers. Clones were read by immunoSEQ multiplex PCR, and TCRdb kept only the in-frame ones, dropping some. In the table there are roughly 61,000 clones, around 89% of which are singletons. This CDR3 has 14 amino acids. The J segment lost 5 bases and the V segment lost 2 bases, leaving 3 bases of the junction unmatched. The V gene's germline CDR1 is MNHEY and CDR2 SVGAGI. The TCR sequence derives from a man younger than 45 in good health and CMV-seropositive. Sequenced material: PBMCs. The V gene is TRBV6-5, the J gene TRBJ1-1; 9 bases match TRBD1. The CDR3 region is CASSYGDRVTEAFF. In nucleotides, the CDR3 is TGTGCCAGCAGTTACGGGGACAGGGTTACTGAAGCTTTCTTT.